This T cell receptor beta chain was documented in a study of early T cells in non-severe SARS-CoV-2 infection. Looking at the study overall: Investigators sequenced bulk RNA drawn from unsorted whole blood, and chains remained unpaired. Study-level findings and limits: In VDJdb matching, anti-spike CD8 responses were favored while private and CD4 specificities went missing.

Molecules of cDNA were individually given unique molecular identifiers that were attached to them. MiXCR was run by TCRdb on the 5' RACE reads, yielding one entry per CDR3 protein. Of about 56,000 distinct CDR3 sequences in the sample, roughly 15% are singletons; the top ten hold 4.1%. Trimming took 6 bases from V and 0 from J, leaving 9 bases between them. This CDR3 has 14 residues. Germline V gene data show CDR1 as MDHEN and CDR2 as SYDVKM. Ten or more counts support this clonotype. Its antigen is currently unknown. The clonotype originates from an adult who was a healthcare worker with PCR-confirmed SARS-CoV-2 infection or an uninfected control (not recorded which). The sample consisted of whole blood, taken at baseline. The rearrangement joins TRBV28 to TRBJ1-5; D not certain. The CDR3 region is CASSRRVSNQPQHF. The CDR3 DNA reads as TGTGCCAGCAGCCGCAGAGTTAGCAATCAGCCCCAGCATTTT.